This TCR beta chain was sequenced in a study of cytomegalovirus exposure and HLA in healthy donors. V was cut by 4 bases and J by 7 bases, with 13 bases left in between. This CDR3 has 13 residues. The germline CDR1 and CDR2 sequences are SGHTA and FQGNSA. The study, taken as a whole, reports: Compared with the approximately 670-donor mean, an Asian-associated ancestry cluster reportedly had fewer N-insertions, according to a later analysis. A few V segments could not be told apart, such as TRBV6-2 and TRBV6-3, and were left out.

The study ran its PCR with 60 Vbeta and 13 Jbeta primers. Generated by immunoSEQ multiplex PCR, the TCRdb table keeps only in-frame clones and is missing some. The sample shows some 42,000 clones, 50% to 55% of them seen only once. As concerns this clone: Its antigen is unidentified.

The chain carries TRBV7-2 and TRBJ1-1; a weak D match, TRBD1 (5 bases). What was sequenced was PBMCs. The receptor's source is a human donor in good health. The DNA of the CDR3 is TGTGCCAGCAGCTCCCGAAGGGGTAGTGAAGCTTTCTTT. Protein: CASSSRRGSEAFF.